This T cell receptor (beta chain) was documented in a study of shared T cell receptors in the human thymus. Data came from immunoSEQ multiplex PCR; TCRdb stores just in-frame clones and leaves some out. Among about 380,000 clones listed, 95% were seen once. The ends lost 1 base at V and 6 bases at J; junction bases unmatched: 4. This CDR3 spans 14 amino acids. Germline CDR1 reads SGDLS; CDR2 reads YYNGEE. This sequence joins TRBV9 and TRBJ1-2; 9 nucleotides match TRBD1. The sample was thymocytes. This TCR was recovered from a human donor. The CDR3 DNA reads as TGTGCCAGCAGCGTAATGAACAGGGGGCATGGCTACACCTTC. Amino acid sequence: CASSVMNRGHGYTF.